The rows below give T cell receptor beta chains drawn from one sample of a study of shared T cell receptors in the human thymus. Produced via immunoSEQ multiplex PCR; TCRdb's table is partial and in-frame only. This table has about 660,000 clones, around nine tenths appearing once. These sequences were also reported in another study, on human thymus T cells.

Material for sequencing was thymocytes. The receptors derive from a boy in the first two years of life with a congenital heart defect. The CDR3 runs from the conserved cysteine through the conserved F or W. D genes are given only for firm matches. Expanded clones get a size class; other rows say once, few or many, or leave the size out.

size: once; D: TRBD1; J: TRBJ2-5; V: TRBV11-2; CDR3: CASSLVQGTQETQYF; DNA: TGTGCCAGCAGCTTAGTACAGGGGACCCAAGAGACCCAGTACTTC
size: NA; D: NA; J: TRBJ2-3; V: TRBV6-6; CDR3: CASSPWAGRYTDTQYF; DNA: TGTGCCAGCAGCCCCTGGGCGGGGAGGTACACAGATACGCAGTATTTT
size: NA; D: NA; J: TRBJ2-5; V: TRBV7-9; CDR3: CASSPPSRLGETQYF; DNA: TGTGCCAGCAGCCCCCCGTCCCGCCTCGGAGAGACCCAGTACTTC
size: NA; D: TRBD2; J: TRBJ2-5; V: TRBV11-3; CDR3: CASSSNGTTVQYF; DNA: TGTGCCAGCAGCTCAAACGGGACTACGGTCCAGTACTTC
size: NA; D: TRBD1; J: TRBJ1-5; V: TRBV7-2; CDR3: CASSSRQGSFNQPQHF; DNA: TGTGCCAGCAGCTCAAGACAGGGCTCCTTCAATCAGCCCCAGCATTTT
size: NA; D: NA; J: TRBJ1-4; V: TRBV19; CDR3: CASSIHAQEKLFF; DNA: TGTGCCAGTAGTATCCACGCTCAGGAAAAACTGTTTTTT
size: NA; D: TRBD1; J: TRBJ1-1; V: TRBV6-1; CDR3: CASRDRGPEAFF; DNA: TGTGCCAGCCGGGACAGGGGACCTGAAGCTTTCTTT
size: once; D: NA; J: TRBJ2-3; V: TRBV4-3; CDR3: CASSLYDRRTQDTQYF; DNA: TGCGCCAGCAGCCTTTACGACAGGAGAACTCAAGATACGCAGTATTTT
size: NA; D: NA; J: TRBJ2-1; V: TRBV19; CDR3: CASSMSGSVGEQFF; DNA: TGTGCCAGTAGTATGTCCGGGAGTGTCGGTGAGCAGTTCTTC
size: NA; D: NA; J: TRBJ2-2; V: TRBV12-2; CDR3: CASRFGTTNTGELFF; DNA: TGTGCAAGTCGCTTCGGGACAACGAACACCGGGGAGCTGTTTTTT
size: NA; D: TRBD2; J: TRBJ2-5; V: TRBV4-3; CDR3: CASSPNLAGGQETQYF; DNA: TGCGCCAGCAGCCCGAACCTAGCGGGAGGGCAAGAGACCCAGTACTTC
size: NA; D: TRBD1; J: TRBJ1-4; V: TRBV2; CDR3: CASTGQGAEEKLFF; DNA: TGTGCCAGCACCGGACAGGGGGCAGAAGAAAAACTGTTTTTT
size: NA; D: NA; J: TRBJ2-5; V: TRBV4-1; CDR3: CASSQEVWAGETQYF; DNA: TGCGCCAGCAGCCAAGAAGTGTGGGCAGGGGAGACCCAGTACTTC
size: once; D: TRBD2; J: TRBJ2-5; V: TRBV4-2; CDR3: CASSQDPRSGRRPYAETQYF; DNA: TGTGCCAGCAGCCAAGACCCCCGTAGCGGGCGGAGACCCTACGCAGAGACCCAGTACTTC
size: NA; D: NA; J: TRBJ2-1; V: TRBV14; CDR3: CASSQLRRANEQFF; DNA: TGTGCCAGCAGCCAACTAAGGAGGGCGAATGAGCAGTTCTTC
size: NA; D: NA; J: TRBJ1-2; V: TRBV5-1; CDR3: CASSGIYGYTF; DNA: TGCGCCAGCAGTGGCATCTATGGCTACACCTTC
size: NA; D: TRBD1; J: TRBJ2-5; V: TRBV29-1; CDR3: CSVEAVRPTGGQETQYF; DNA: TGCAGCGTTGAAGCGGTCCGCCCGACAGGGGGCCAAGAGACCCAGTACTTC
size: NA; D: NA; J: TRBJ2-7; V: TRBV20-1; CDR3: CSAGGQYF; DNA: TGCAGTGCCGGGGGGCAGTACTTC
size: NA; D: NA; J: TRBJ1-3; V: TRBV19; CDR3: CASSWRDSGNTIYF; DNA: TGTGCCAGTAGTTGGAGGGACTCTGGAAACACCATATATTTT
size: NA; D: NA; J: TRBJ2-1; V: TRBV28; CDR3: CASSRRPRWAGQFF; DNA: TGTGCCAGCAGCAGACGGCCCCGCTGGGCGGGGCAGTTCTTC
size: NA; D: TRBD1; J: TRBJ1-2; V: TRBV4-2; CDR3: CASSQFYGPGQAPYGYTF; DNA: TGTGCCAGCAGCCAATTCTACGGACCGGGACAGGCCCCCTATGGCTACACCTTC
size: NA; D: NA; J: TRBJ2-6; V: TRBV10-3; CDR3: CAINGAGPTSGANVLTF; DNA: TGTGCCATCAACGGAGCGGGCCCAACCTCTGGGGCCAACGTCCTGACTTTC
size: NA; D: TRBD1; J: TRBJ2-1; V: TRBV15; CDR3: CATSRDIFDRDNEQFF; DNA: TGTGCCACCAGCAGAGACATCTTCGACAGGGACAATGAGCAGTTCTTC
size: NA; D: TRBD1; J: TRBJ2-3; V: TRBV7-2; CDR3: CASSLDGWGQSTDTQYF; DNA: TGTGCCAGCAGCTTAGATGGGTGGGGACAGAGCACAGATACGCAGTATTTT
size: NA; D: TRBD2; J: TRBJ2-1; V: TRBV30; CDR3: CAWSRTSGRWHYNEQFF; DNA: TGTGCCTGGAGCCGGACTAGCGGGAGATGGCACTACAATGAGCAGTTCTTC
size: NA; D: TRBD2; J: TRBJ2-2; V: TRBV11-2; CDR3: CASSVERTSGRSDTGELFF; DNA: TGTGCCAGCAGCGTAGAACGGACTAGCGGGAGGTCGGACACCGGGGAGCTGTTTTTT
size: NA; D: NA; J: TRBJ1-5; V: TRBV30; CDR3: CAWSVRGKRNQPQHF; DNA: TGTGCCTGGAGTGTACGAGGGAAGCGCAATCAGCCCCAGCATTTT
size: NA; D: NA; J: TRBJ2-7; V: TRBV10-2; CDR3: CASSAAGRYEQYF; DNA: TGCGCCAGCAGTGCCGCGGGGCGGTACGAGCAGTACTTC
size: NA; D: NA; J: TRBJ2-1; V: TRBV25-1; CDR3: CASSESGNEQFF; DNA: TGTGCCAGCAGTGAATCGGGCAATGAGCAGTTCTTC
size: once; D: NA; J: TRBJ2-2; V: TRBV4-2; CDR3: CASSQDAGGENTGELFF; DNA: TGTGCCAGCAGCCAAGATGCAGGCGGGGAGAACACCGGGGAGCTGTTTTTT
size: once; D: TRBD2; J: TRBJ2-7; V: TRBV4-3; CDR3: CASSQVSGGGEQYF; DNA: TGCGCCAGCAGCCAAGTGTCCGGGGGGGGCGAGCAGTACTTC
size: once; D: TRBD1; J: TRBJ2-5; V: TRBV2; CDR3: CASSDRYRDRRETQYF; DNA: TGTGCCAGCAGTGACCGATACCGGGACAGGCGGGAGACCCAGTACTTC